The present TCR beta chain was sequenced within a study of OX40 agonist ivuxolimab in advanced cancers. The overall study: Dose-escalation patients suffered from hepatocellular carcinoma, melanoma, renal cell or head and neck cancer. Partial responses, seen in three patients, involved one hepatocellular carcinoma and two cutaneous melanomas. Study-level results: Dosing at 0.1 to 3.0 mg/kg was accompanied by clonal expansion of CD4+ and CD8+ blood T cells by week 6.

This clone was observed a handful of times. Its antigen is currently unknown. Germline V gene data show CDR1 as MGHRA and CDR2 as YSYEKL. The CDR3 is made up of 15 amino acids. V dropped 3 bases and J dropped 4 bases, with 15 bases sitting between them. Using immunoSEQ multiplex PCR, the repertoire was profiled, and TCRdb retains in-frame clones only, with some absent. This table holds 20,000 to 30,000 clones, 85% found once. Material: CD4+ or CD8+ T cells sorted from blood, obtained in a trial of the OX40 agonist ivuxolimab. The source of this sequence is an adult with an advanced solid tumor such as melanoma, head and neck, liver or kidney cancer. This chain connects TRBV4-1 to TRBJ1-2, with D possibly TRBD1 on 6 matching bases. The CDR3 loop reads CASSQSRGVGYGYTF. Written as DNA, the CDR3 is TGCGCCAGCAGCCAGAGCAGGGGAGTCGGCTATGGCTACACCTTC.